This T cell receptor beta chain originates from a study of naive and memory T cell subsets. An oligonucleotide containing a UMI was ligated to the 3' end of TCR cDNA. V gave up 2 bases and J gave up 7 bases; unmatched junction bases: 12. Germline V lookup: CDR1 MNHNY, CDR2 SVGAGI (reference sequence). The CDR3 has 17 residues. This clonotype showed up just a few times. Amplification of ligated cDNA took four PCR rounds with SP2 and nested alpha and beta constant primers. TCRdb itself ran the 5' RACE reads through MiXCR, one entry per CDR3 protein. The sample consists of roughly 56,000 distinct CDR3 sequences, roughly 7% of them appearing once.

This TCR came from a male donor in good health. V is TRBV6-6 and J is TRBJ2-3; 10 nucleotides align to TRBD2. The DNA for the CDR3 is TGTGCCAGCAGTTACACTAAGCGGGAGGGCCTAGGGAATACGCAGTATTTT. Protein: CASSYTKREGLGNTQYF.